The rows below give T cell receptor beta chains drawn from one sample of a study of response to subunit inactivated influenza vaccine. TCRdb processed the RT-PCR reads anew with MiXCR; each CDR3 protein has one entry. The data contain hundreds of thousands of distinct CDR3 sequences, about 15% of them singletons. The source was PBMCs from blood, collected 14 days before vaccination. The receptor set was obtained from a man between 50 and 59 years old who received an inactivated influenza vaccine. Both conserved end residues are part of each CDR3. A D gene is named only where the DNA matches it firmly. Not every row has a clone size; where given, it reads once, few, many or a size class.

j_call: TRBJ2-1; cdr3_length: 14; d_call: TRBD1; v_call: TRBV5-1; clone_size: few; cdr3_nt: TGCGCCAGCAGCTTGAGTCAGGGGGATGATGAGCAGTTCTTC; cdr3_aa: CASSLSQGDDEQFF
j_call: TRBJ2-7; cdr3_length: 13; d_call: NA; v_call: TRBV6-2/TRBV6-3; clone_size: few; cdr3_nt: TGTGCCAGCAGTTACTACACCTCCTACGAGCAGTACTTC; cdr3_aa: CASSYYTSYEQYF
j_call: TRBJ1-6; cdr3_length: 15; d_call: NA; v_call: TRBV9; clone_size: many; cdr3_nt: TGTGCCAGCAGCGTAGGCGGGGGGAAGGATTCACCCCTCCACTTT; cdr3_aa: CASSVGGGKDSPLHF
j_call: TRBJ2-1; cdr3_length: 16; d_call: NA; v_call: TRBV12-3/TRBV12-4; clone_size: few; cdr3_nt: TGTGCCAGCAGTTTAAACCCCCAGGGGACCTACAATGAGCAGTTCTTC; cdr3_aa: CASSLNPQGTYNEQFF
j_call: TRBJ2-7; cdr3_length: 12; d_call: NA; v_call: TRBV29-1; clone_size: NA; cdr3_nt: TGCAGCGTCGGTAGTCAGGGGCGCGAGCAGTACTTC; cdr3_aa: CSVGSQGREQYF
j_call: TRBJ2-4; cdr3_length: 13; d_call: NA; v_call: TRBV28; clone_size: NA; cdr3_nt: TGTGCCAGCAGTAAAAGGAACTTGGACATTCAGTACTTC; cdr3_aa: CASSKRNLDIQYF
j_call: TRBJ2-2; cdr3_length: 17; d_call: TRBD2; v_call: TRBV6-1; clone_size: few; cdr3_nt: TGTGCCAGCAGCCTAGCGGGGGTCCTCTCGAACACCGGGGAGCTGTTTTTT; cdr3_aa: CASSLAGVLSNTGELFF
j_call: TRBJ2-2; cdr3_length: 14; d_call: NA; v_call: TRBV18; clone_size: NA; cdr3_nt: TGTGACAGCTCCACCTTGCCGAACACCGGGGAGCTGTTTTTT; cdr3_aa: CDSSTLPNTGELFF
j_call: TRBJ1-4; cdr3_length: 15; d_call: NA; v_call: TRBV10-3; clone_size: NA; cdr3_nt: TGTGCCATCAGTGAGTCGTTTTCGAGAGAGGAAAAACTGTTTTTT; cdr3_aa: CAISESFSREEKLFF
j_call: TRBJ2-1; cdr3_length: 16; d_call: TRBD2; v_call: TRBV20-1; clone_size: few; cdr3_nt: TGCAGTGCTAGAGCGGTTAGCGGGAGCTCCTACAATGAGCAGTTCTTC; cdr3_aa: CSARAVSGSSYNEQFF
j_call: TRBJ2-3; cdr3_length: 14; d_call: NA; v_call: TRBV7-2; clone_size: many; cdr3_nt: TGTGCCAGCAGCTTCGCCGGATCCGCAGATACGCAGTATTTT; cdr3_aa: CASSFAGSADTQYF
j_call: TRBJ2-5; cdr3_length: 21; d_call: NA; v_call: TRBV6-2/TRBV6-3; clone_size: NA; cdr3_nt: TGTGCCAGCAGCTACCGGGACAGGGGGAAACTAGCGGGGGGCTTCCAAGAGACCCAGTACTTC; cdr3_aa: CASSYRDRGKLAGGFQETQYF
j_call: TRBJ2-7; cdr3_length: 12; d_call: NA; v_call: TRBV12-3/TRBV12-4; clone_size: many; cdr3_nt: TGTGCCAGCAGGGGACCTCATTACGAGCAGTACTTC; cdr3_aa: CASRGPHYEQYF